This entry describes one T cell receptor beta chain. This clone's antigen is unknown. Base-call qualities are not available, and no considerably larger clone is one nucleotide away. Cut back by 2 bases and 0 bases, the V and J ends lie 10 bases apart. In the germline V gene, CDR1 corresponds to MNHEY and CDR2 to SVGAGI. The CDR3 has 15 amino acids, counting the end cysteine and phenylalanine. Kept here is only the CDR3 DNA, which spans 45 bases and is read in frame from base 1. The time point label of this sample denotes: cells obtained before transplantation from donor or recipient. CD3+CD4+ and CD3+CD8+ populations were FACS-sorted from unstimulated pre-transplant donor and recipient cells taken from spleen or lymph nodes. The data derive from a study of graft-versus-host responses after intestinal transplantation (dated by TCRdb to about 2021). For context, the study as a whole: Recipients received multivisceral, liver-intestinal, or isolated intestinal transplants. Anti-thymocyte globulin induction was given to all recipients, followed by maintenance tacrolimus and steroids for approximately three years. Bulk TCR-beta CDR3 sequencing was used to track graft-versus-host and host-versus-graft alloreactive T cell clones in the graft, circulation and bone marrow after intestinal transplantation. To identify alloreactive clones, pre-transplant mixed lymphocyte reaction products were sequenced and then compared with unstimulated pre-transplant donor and recipient T cells. The cohort enrolled under 25 intestinal transplant recipients including one retransplant, and a few patients lacking pretransplant specimens were excluded. Donor T cell macrochimerism was defined as a peak of at least 4% donor T cells among recipient peripheral blood mononuclear cells. Instead of going to the commercial service, samples from a few later patients were sequenced in-house on an Illumina MiSeq and processed with MiXCR.

Study-wide conclusions, independent of this receptor: Early after transplant, peak levels of circulating GvH clones were found to be associated with declines in HvG clones. GvH clones were detected in recipient bone marrow, and some appeared earlier in ileal mucosa or blood, consistent with an intestinal mucosal origin. High GvH to HvG T cell clonal ratios were observed in the allografts of patients with donor T cell macrochimerism. The relatively low number and heterogeneity of intestinal transplant patients limited the conclusions.

Library prep was done by the immunoSEQ multiplex PCR assay. For most patients, genomic DNA was isolated using the Qiagen DNeasy Blood and Tissue Kit and was shipped frozen to Adaptive Biotechnologies for TCR sequencing. Adaptive Biotechnologies carried out high-throughput TCR-beta CDR3 sequencing of genomic DNA for most patients. Per the authors' processing: Adaptive's ImmunoSEQ software was the source of the TCR sequencing data for 18 patients, while a few other patients were processed with MiXCR and VDJtools. CD4 versus CD8 sorting errors were corrected by removing sequences found in both subsets at a frequency ratio below 5:1. CDR3 nucleotide sequences shared between donor and recipient were removed because the origin of such sequences could not be assigned. Alloreactive clones required at least 2-fold expansion over unstimulated cells and minimum CFSE-low frequency of 0.002% (template counts) or 0.001% (read counts). Mappable clones were those detected in sequenced pre-transplant spleen, lymph node, or MLR CFSE-low populations of the donor or recipient. The cumulative frequency of alloreactive clones was calculated as a percentage of all sequences, weighted by copy number. TCRdb carries this immuneACCESS record with in-frame sequences only. Its versions omit some clonotypes, under half of them owing to an unresolved V gene in the studies checked, with the rest unexplained. That table is the source of V, J and clone size, and D and trimming were worked out from the DNA. Across this sample there are 90,000 to 95,000 clones, with roughly 90% seen only once. Approximately 0.54% of the sample belongs to the ten largest clones.

The chain is made from TRBV6-5 and TRBJ1-1; perhaps TRBD1 is the D gene, with 5 bases matching. The clonotype originates from a human donor who received an intestinal transplant. Sequencing was performed on unstimulated CD8+ T cells sorted from spleen or lymph node cells, taken before intestinal transplant. The CDR3 protein: CASSYLTDMNTEAFF. The bases read TGTGCCAGCAGTTACCTGACAGACATGAACACTGAAGCTTTCTTT.